Below are 22 T cell receptor beta chains sequenced from a single sample in a study of cytomegalovirus exposure and HLA in healthy donors. The study ran its PCR with 60 Vbeta and 13 Jbeta primers. Using immunoSEQ multiplex PCR, the repertoire was profiled, and TCRdb retains in-frame clones only, with some absent. The data show tens of thousands of clones, with around 77% seen just once and around 0.63% held by the top ten. Sequences were obtained from PBMCs. These receptors were collected from a man aged 30 to 45 in good health and CMV-seronegative.

The chain employs TRBV4-1 and TRBJ1-5; 10 nucleotides agree with TRBD1. Germline CDR1 and CDR2: MGHRA and YSYEKL. J gave up 4 bases and V 3 bases, and 6 bases lay outside the gene matches. The CDR3 is 16 amino acids. CDR3 loop: CASSHSGQGRNQPQHF. The CDR3 DNA follows: TGCGCCAGCAGCCATTCGGGACAGGGGAGAAATCAGCCCCAGCATTTT.

The gene calls are TRBV6-6 and TRBJ1-6; 11 bases align to TRBD1. J lost 9 bases, V lost 2 bases, and 3 bases had no gene match. CDR1 is MNHNY, CDR2 SVGAGI, per germline (reference sequence). There are 15 residues in the CDR3. CDR3 region: CASSYRDRGSSPLHF. For the CDR3, the DNA is TGTGCCAGCAGTTACCGGGACAGGGGGTCTTCACCCCTCCACTTT.

CDR3 sequence: CASSLTSSGGYNEQFF. CDR3 sequence (DNA): TGTGCCAGCAGCCTAACCTCTAGCGGGGGGTACAATGAGCAGTTCTTC. V gene TRBV7-2 combines with J gene TRBJ2-1; 11 positions match TRBD2. The CDR3 is 16 amino acids. Losses at the gene ends were 5 bases for V and 4 bases for J; bases not matched to a gene: 7. Germline V CDR1 and CDR2: SGHTA, FQGNSA.

The chain joins TRBV19 to TRBJ1-2, with a tentative D call TRBD1 (6 bases). The germline V gene has CDR1 LNHDA and CDR2 SQIVND (reference sequence). The CDR3 contains 15 residues. Trimming removed 1 base from V and 4 bases from J, with 13 bases in between. The CDR3, as DNA: TGTGCCAGTAGTATAGGAGGACAGAGTTTCTATGGCTACACCTTC. It codes for CASSIGGQSFYGYTF. Full variable domain (remainder filled in from reference TRBV19 and TRBJ1-2): DGGITQSPKYLFRKEGQNVTLSCEQNLNHDAMYWYRQDPGQGLRLIYYSQIVNDFQKGDIAEGYSVSREKKESFPLTVTSAQKNPTAFYLCASSIGGQSFYGYTFGSGTRLTVV.

The J gene is TRBJ2-1, the V gene TRBV6-5; D is possibly TRBD2 (6 bases). V shed 6 bases and J shed 3 bases, with 12 bases lying between them. Germline V gene data show CDR1 as MNHEY and CDR2 as SVGAGI. CDR3 size: 14 residues. In nucleotides, the CDR3 is TGTGCCAGCAGAGACCGGGACTTCTACAATGAGCAGTTCTTC. Translating it yields CASRDRDFYNEQFF.

The chain links TRBV6-1 to TRBJ2-7; tentative D call: TRBD1 (5 bases). V was clipped by 2 bases and J by 2 bases, with 10 bases between them. CDR1 is MNHNS and CDR2 is SASEGT in the germline V gene. The CDR3 has 14 residues. The CDR3 reads CASSELLGAYEQYV. CDR3 DNA sequence: TGTGCCAGCAGTGAACTTTTAGGGGCCTACGAGCAGTACGTC.

The genes are TRBV5-4 and TRBJ1-2; maybe TRBD1 (6 bases). The CDR3 is made up of 13 amino acids. V gave up 2 bases and J gave up 8 bases, with 13 bases separating them. Looked up from germline, CDR1 is SGHNT and CDR2 is YYREEE (reference sequence). CDR3 loop: CASSFSGGWGYTF. The CDR3 bases are TGTGCCAGCAGCTTTTCGGGGGGCTGGGGCTACACCTTC.

V and J are TRBV13 and TRBJ2-7; 7 bases fit TRBD1. Germline CDR1 is PRHDT and CDR2 is FYEKMQ (reference sequence). V dropped 4 bases and J dropped 1; count of bases not matched to a gene: 4. The CDR3 spans 14 residues. The CDR3, as DNA: TGTGCCAGCAGCTCTAACAGGGGATCCTACGAGCAGTACTTC. This sequence encodes CASSSNRGSYEQYF.

The sample holds a few counts of this clone. The chain carries TRBV2 and TRBJ2-1; TRBD2 aligns across 10 bases. J lost 9 bases, V lost 9 bases, and 14 bases had no gene match. Germline V CDR1 and CDR2: SNHLY, FYNNEI. The CDR3 runs 15 residues. For the CDR3, the DNA is TGTGCCAGTAGTACGAAACTAGCGGGGTTCGTTGAGCAGTTCTTC. This encodes CASSTKLAGFVEQFF.

CDR3 in DNA: TGCGCCAGCAGAAGGCGGGAGGTTATAGACGGGGAGCTGTTTTTT. It specifies CASRRREVIDGELFF. The gene calls are TRBV10-2 and TRBJ2-2, with 8 bases lining up with TRBD2. The CDR3 covers 15 residues. CDR1 is WSHSY and CDR2 is SAAADI in the germline V gene. Losses at the gene ends were 6 bases for V and 7 bases for J; bases not matched to a gene: 10.

The V gene is TRBV10-2, the J gene TRBJ2-1; 11 bases agree with TRBD2. Germline V gene data show CDR1 as WSHSY and CDR2 as SAAADI. The V gene end was trimmed by 4 bases and the J gene end by 3 bases; junction bases not matched to a gene: 11. The CDR3 is made up of 18 amino acids. CDR3 coding DNA: TGCGCCAGCAGTGGGGACTATACCGGGACTAGCGGCTACAATGAGCAGTTCTTC. Translating it yields CASSGDYTGTSGYNEQFF.

This clone was recorded only once. The V gene is TRBV6-5, the J gene TRBJ1-3, with TRBD1 as a possible D gene (5 bases). V lost 5 bases to trimming and J lost 8 bases, with 16 bases between them. CDR1 MNHEY and CDR2 SVGAGI come from the germline V gene. This CDR3 contains 14 residues. The CDR3 loop reads CASSRMTAIDTIYF. In nucleotides, the CDR3 is TGTGCCAGCAGTAGAATGACAGCTATCGACACCATATATTTT.

The V call is TRBV7-8, the J call TRBJ1-5; TRBD1 matches 7 bases. With 5 bases clipped from V and 6 bases from J, the junction kept 10 bases outside the gene matches. The CDR3 sequence is 15 residues long. Per germline, CDR1 SGHVS and CDR2 FQNEAQ. The CDR3 reads CASSIGQVGVQPQHF. The CDR3 coding sequence is TGTGCCAGCAGCATTGGACAGGTTGGAGTTCAGCCCCAGCATTTT. The variable domain in full, completed from reference TRBV7-8 and TRBJ1-5, reads GAGVSQSPRYKVAKRGQDVALRCDPISGHVSLFWYQQALGQGPEFLTYFQNEAQLDKSGLPSDRFFAERPEGSVSTLKIQRTQQEDSAVYLCASSIGQVGVQPQHFGDGTRLSIL.

The chain employs TRBV19 and TRBJ1-5; D gene ambiguous. Looked up from germline, CDR1 is LNHDA and CDR2 is SQIVND (reference sequence). V lost 3 bases to trimming and J lost 9 bases, with 21 bases between them. This CDR3 comprises 16 residues. The CDR3 DNA is TGTGCCAGTAGTATTAGCATTTCTGGCAGACTCGGGCCCCAGCATTTT. This encodes CASSISISGRLGPQHF.

The chain combines TRBV25-1 with TRBJ2-5, with a tentative D call TRBD2 (6 bases). Germline values: CDR1 MGHDK, CDR2 SYGVNS. The length of the CDR3 is 14 residues. V lost 1 base and J 5 bases, leaving 11 bases between the germline ends. The CDR3 sequence is CASSESQGLETQYF. CDR3 nucleotides: TGTGCCAGCAGTGAATCCCAGGGACTGGAGACCCAGTACTTC.

This clone appeared a few times. CDR3 nucleotides: TGTGCCAGCAGTGAAGCGGGCAGCCAGTACGAGCAGTACTTC. This gives the protein CASSEAGSQYEQYF. V is TRBV6-1 and J is TRBJ2-7; the D is unclear. V was trimmed by 0 bases and J by 4 bases, leaving 10 bases between them. Looked up from germline, CDR1 is MNHNS and CDR2 is SASEGT. This CDR3 is built from 14 residues.

The sample holds one count of this clone. The rearrangement uses TRBV27 and TRBJ2-7, with 8 nucleotides matching TRBD1. The trim removed 3 bases at V and 3 bases at J, leaving 1 base unmatched. Germline loops: CDR1 MNHEY, CDR2 SMNVEV (reference sequence). The CDR3 runs to 13 residues. CDR3 amino acids: CASSFGQGYEQYV. CDR3 sequence (DNA): TGTGCCAGCAGTTTCGGACAGGGCTACGAGCAGTACGTC.

V usage is TRBV9 and J usage is TRBJ1-6; 8 positions agree with TRBD1. The CDR3 contains 20 residues. Germline CDR1 is SGDLS and CDR2 is YYNGEE. With V trimmed by 2 bases and J by 3 bases, 16 bases remained unmatched. CDR3 region: CASSVGQAISGGRYNSPLHF. Here the CDR3 DNA reads TGTGCCAGCAGCGTGGGACAGGCCATATCGGGGGGTCGCTATAATTCACCCCTCCACTTT.

The genes are TRBV9 and TRBJ1-5, with 10 nucleotides matching TRBD1. Trimming at V came to 3 bases and at J to 6 bases, leaving 3 bases not matched to a gene. CDR1 SGDLS and CDR2 YYNGEE come from the germline V gene. The CDR3 has 14 residues. The CDR3 DNA follows: TGTGCCAGCAGCGCGACAGGGGGCCGTCAGCCCCAGCATTTT. It translates to CASSATGGRQPQHF.

This clone was detected only once. The chain recombines TRBV5-1 with TRBJ2-3; 8 nucleotides align to TRBD2. Per the germline V gene, CDR1 is SGHRS and CDR2 is YFSETQ. This CDR3 is built from 17 residues. V was clipped by 4 bases and J by 7 bases; unmatched bases: 17. CDR3 region: CASSPTAMTRGANTQYF. DNA for the CDR3: TGCGCCAGCAGCCCCACGGCGATGACGCGGGGGGCTAATACGCAGTATTTT.

Worth noting for this clone: The sample holds other DNA sequences that translate to the same CDR3. CDR3 DNA sequence: TGTGCCAGCTCACCTGGGACAGGGGGGGACACTGAAGCTTTCTTT. This sequence encodes CASSPGTGGDTEAFF. V gene TRBV18 combines with J gene TRBJ1-1, with 11 bases lining up with TRBD1. The CDR3 extends over 15 amino acids. The V segment lost 3 bases and the J segment 3 bases; nucleotides outside the gene matches: 3. Per germline, CDR1 KGHSH and CDR2 LQKENI.

The chain combines TRBV4-2 with TRBJ1-2; 7 positions match TRBD1. With 4 bases clipped from V and 4 bases from J, the junction kept 9 bases outside the gene matches. The CDR3 has 15 amino acids. CDR1 and CDR2 from the germline V gene are LGHNA and YNFKEQ. The CDR3 sequence is CASSPDRLDVYGYTF. CDR3 coding DNA: TGTGCCAGCAGCCCGGACAGGTTGGACGTCTATGGCTACACCTTC.